What follows describes a single T cell receptor (beta chain). Its cognate antigen is unknown. The CDR3 spans 13 residues. V was pared by 8 bases and J by 5 bases, with 16 bases between. Germline-derived CDR1 and CDR2 are SGHTS and YDEGEE. These data come from a study of cytomegalovirus exposure and HLA in healthy donors. Whole-study findings and limits: With further analysis later on, most CMV-associated TCR beta chains appeared HLA-restricted.

The study ran its PCR with 60 Vbeta and 13 Jbeta primers. Method: immunoSEQ multiplex PCR; TCRdb's copy keeps in-frame clones and lacks some. The repertoire holds 250,000 or so clones, with around nine tenths as singletons. The receptor comes from a girl aged 2-9 years in good health and CMV-seronegative. Input material: PBMCs. The rearrangement joins TRBV5-8 to TRBJ1-2, with D possibly TRBD1 on 5 matching bases. CDR3 sequence: CASRRVLGYGYTF. Here the CDR3 DNA reads TGTGCCAGTCGCAGGGTATTAGGGTATGGCTACACCTTC.